This paragraph covers one TCR beta chain sequence. Germline lookup yields CDR1 LGHDT and CDR2 YNNKEL (reference sequence). Germline trimming cut 4 bases from V and 4 bases from J; bases unmatched to any gene: 2. This CDR3 contains 13 residues. Study processing details: By means of reference gene primer amplification, nucleated cell counts were estimated. Sequenced by immunoSEQ multiplex PCR; TCRdb stores in-frame clones only, minus some. The V and J calls and clone size were taken over from that table, and D and trimming were inferred from the DNA. The table has tens of thousands of clones, over 70% seen once. The sample belongs to a study of blood T cell repertoires in COVID-19. For the study at large: There were acute and convalescent COVID-19 samples, and they came from the United States, Italy and Spain. The analysed material was cDNA or gDNA that came from T cells, B-cell-depleted T cells, or PBMCs.

The receptor was isolated from a man older than 75 with active or convalescent COVID-19. The source material was peripheral blood. The chain combines TRBV3-1 (or the pseudogene TRBV3-2) with TRBJ2-5, with 8 bases identical to TRBD2. The CDR3 loop reads CASSLTSVETQYF. The CDR3 DNA is TGTGCCAGCAGCCTGACTAGCGTAGAGACCCAGTACTTC.